Listed here are 16 T cell receptor beta chains from one sample, sequenced in a study of blood T cells in healthy people across ages. A second roughly 6 to 11 cycle PCR used barcoded and J-beta primers. TCRdb passed the 5' RACE reads through MiXCR, listing each CDR3 protein once. This table has hundreds of thousands of distinct CDR3 sequences, less than 25% appearing once. This sample was also put to use in a study of T cells of mothers and their children.

The source material was blood. Receptor source: a boy younger than 18 in good health.

The chain is built from TRBV29-1 and TRBJ1-2; a possible D gene is TRBD1 (6 bases). Germline V lookup: CDR1 SQVTM, CDR2 ANQGSEA. The CDR3 runs 12 residues. Deletions cut 6 bases from V and 4 bases from J, with 12 bases between. CDR3 sequence: CSVDDRPYGYTF. CDR3 sequence (DNA): TGCAGCGTGGACGACAGGCCCTATGGCTACACCTTC.

This clonotype was seen a few times. The chain combines TRBV5-6 with TRBJ2-4; TRBD2 might be the D (6 bases). V was pared by 6 bases and J by 6 bases, with 13 bases between. The CDR3 spans 13 residues. In germline, CDR1 is SGHDT, CDR2 YYEEEE. CDR3 sequence: CASTQVGGNIQYF. In DNA, the CDR3 is TGTGCCAGCACCCAGGTGGGGGGAAACATTCAGTACTTC.

The gene calls are TRBV13 and TRBJ1-4; 8 nucleotides align to TRBD1. CDR3 length equals 15 residues. Unmatched junction bases numbered 4, after V lost 4 bases and J lost 3 bases. Germline loops: CDR1 PRHDT, CDR2 FYEKMQ (reference sequence). The CDR3: CASSSTGDPNEKLFF. As DNA, the CDR3 is TGTGCCAGCAGCTCGACAGGGGATCCTAATGAAAAACTGTTTTTT.

This chain links TRBV4-3 with TRBJ1-1; D possibly corresponds to TRBD1 (5 bases). V was trimmed by 5 bases and J by 4 bases, leaving 14 bases between them. CDR3 size: 14 residues. Germline CDR1 is LGHNA and CDR2 is YSLEER. The CDR3 sequence is CASSITGAGTEAFF. The CDR3 nucleotides read TGCGCCAGCAGCATAACCGGGGCAGGCACTGAAGCTTTCTTT.

The rearrangement uses TRBV3-1 and TRBJ1-2, with 8 bases lining up with TRBD1. The CDR3 loop spans 19 amino acids. CDR1 is LGHDT and CDR2 is YNNKEL in the germline V gene (reference sequence). V shed 0 bases and J 3 bases; nucleotides not matched to a gene: 15. In DNA form, the CDR3 reads TGTGCCAGCAGCCAAGATCCCCGGGCAAGGACAGGGCTGGACTATGGCTACACCTTC. Translated: CASSQDPRARTGLDYGYTF.

The V and J genes are TRBV5-6 and TRBJ1-6; TRBD1 agrees at 7 bases. CDR3 length: 14 residues. The V gene's germline CDR1 is SGHDT and CDR2 YYEEEE. With 5 bases clipped from V and 10 bases from J, the junction kept 9 bases outside the gene matches. The CDR3 here is CASRPQGVGSPLHF. The CDR3 bases are TGTGCCAGCAGACCCCAGGGGGTAGGCTCACCCCTCCACTTT.

There are a few counts of this clonotype. The V and J genes are TRBV7-9 and TRBJ1-2; D is ambiguous. This CDR3 is 16 amino acids long. Germline CDR1 is SEHNR and CDR2 is FQNEAQ (reference sequence). V dropped 7 bases and J dropped 1 base, with 19 bases sitting between them. The CDR3 nucleotides read TGTGCCAGCATCCCAGGTTTGGGCCCTCTTAACTATGGCTACACCTTC. Protein product: CASIPGLGPLNYGYTF.

In regard to this clonotype: Its ends do not fully match the called genes, so a read error is possible. The chain carries TRBV7-6 and TRBJ1-6; TRBD1 matches at 7 bases. Germline CDR1 and CDR2: SGHVS and FNYEAQ. This CDR3 spans 16 amino acids. The CDR3 DNA reads as TGTGCCAGCAGCCCTGTGACAGGGCCCTATAAGTCACCCCTCCACTTT. It yields the protein CASSPVTGPYKSPLHF.

V is TRBV3-1 and J is TRBJ1-2; D possibly corresponds to TRBD1 (6 bases). CDR1 and CDR2 from the germline V gene are LGHDT and YNNKEL (reference sequence). V lost 4 bases and J 6 bases, leaving 12 bases between the germline ends. The CDR3 has 13 residues. The CDR3 coding sequence is TGTGCCAGCAGCCCTAGGCAGGGGCATGGCTACACCTTC. Amino acid sequence: CASSPRQGHGYTF. Supplemented by reference TRBV3-1 and TRBJ1-2, the full variable domain reads DTAVSQTPKYLVTQMGNDKSIKCEQNLGHDTMYWYKQDSKKFLKIMFSYNNKELIINETVPNRFSPKSPDKAHLNLHINSLELGDSAVYFCASSPRQGHGYTFGSGTRLTVV.

CDR3 region: CASSPRDRSDEQFF. CDR3 coding DNA: TGTGCCAGCAGCCCCCGCGACAGGTCTGATGAGCAGTTCTTC. The chain links TRBV5-5 to TRBJ2-7, with TRBD1 as a possible D gene (6 bases). Matching the DNA end better, TRBJ2-1 makes the J call doubtful. The CDR3 runs to 14 residues. The V gene's germline CDR1 is SGHKS and CDR2 YYEKEE (reference sequence).

The V call is TRBV7-2, the J call TRBJ2-3; D not resolved. This CDR3 has 15 residues. The V gene's germline CDR1 is SGHTA and CDR2 FQGNSA. V was trimmed by 1 base and J by 1 base, leaving 9 bases between them. Written as DNA, the CDR3 is TGTGCCAGCAGCTTAGAAGGGCCCCGCACAGATACGCAGTATTTT. Its translation is CASSLEGPRTDTQYF. Together with reference TRBV7-2 and TRBJ2-3, the CDR3 gives the full variable domain: GAGVSQSPSNKVTEKGKDVELRCDPISGHTALYWYRQSLGQGLEFLIYFQGNSAPDKSGLPSDRFSAERTGGSVSTLTIQRTQQEDSAVYLCASSLEGPRTDTQYFGPGTRLTVL.

This clonotype was detected a few times. This chain links TRBV7-2 with TRBJ1-2; TRBD1 matches 9 bases. Trimming removed 5 bases from V and 2 bases from J; junction bases left unmatched: 9. CDR3 length equals 16 residues. Germline CDR1 reads SGHTA; CDR2 reads FQGNSA. The CDR3 bases are TGTGCCAGCAGCCGGAGACAGGGGGAAACGAACTATGGCTACACCTTC. Its protein product is CASSRRQGETNYGYTF.

The V and J genes are TRBV5-4 and TRBJ1-4; a possible D gene is TRBD1 (6 bases). V dropped 9 bases and J dropped 5 bases, with 14 bases sitting between them. CDR1 SGHNT and CDR2 YYREEE come from the germline V gene (reference sequence). The CDR3 spans 13 residues. This CDR3 is CATFDRPNEKLFF. DNA of the CDR3: TGTGCCACCTTCGACAGGCCCAATGAAAAACTGTTTTTT.

This clonotype was seen only a few times. V gene TRBV29-1 combines with J gene TRBJ1-1; no clear D gene. The CDR3 runs 14 residues. Trimming removed 5 bases from V and 0 bases from J, with 13 bases in between. Germline V gene data show CDR1 as SQVTM and CDR2 as ANQGSEA. CDR3 region: CSVSEGRMNTEAFF. CDR3 DNA: TGCAGCGTTAGCGAAGGGAGGATGAACACTGAAGCTTTCTTT.

This clonotype was observed a few times. The chain employs TRBV20-1 and TRBJ1-1, with TRBD1 matching over 8 bases. The CDR3 is 15 amino acids. Unmatched junction bases numbered 9, after V lost 3 bases and J lost 3 bases. The germline CDR1 and CDR2 sequences are DFQATT and SNEGSKA (reference sequence). CDR3 coding DNA: TGCAGTGCTAGCAGGCAGGGGGCGCACTACACTGAAGCTTTCTTT. Its protein is CSASRQGAHYTEAFF.

In its sample, this clonotype was seen a few times. The chain employs TRBV20-1 and TRBJ2-3, with TRBD2 matching 10 bases. The CDR3 runs to 18 residues. J gave up 4 bases and V 2 bases, and 15 bases lay outside the gene matches. CDR1 and CDR2 (germline): DFQATT, SNEGSKA (reference sequence). The CDR3 loop is CSARSRSRLAGGSDTQYF. The CDR3, as DNA: TGCAGTGCTAGATCCCGTTCGAGACTAGCGGGCGGCTCAGATACGCAGTATTTT.